Detailed here is one T cell receptor (beta chain). Its target is not known. V shed 4 bases, J shed 2 bases, and the junction held 11 bases outside the gene matches. The CDR3 totals 18 residues. From germline, CDR1 is LGHNA and CDR2 YSLEER. This sample was taken from a study of OX40 agonist ivuxolimab in advanced cancers. Findings and limits, study-wide: Some nonresponders likewise displayed low normalized T-cell clonal expansion. Averaging showed that CD8+ T cells had more expanded clones than CD4+ did.

Here immunoSEQ multiplex PCR was the method, and the copy in TCRdb shows in-frame clones only, minus some. The profile shows around 79,000 clones, roughly 85% of them singletons. Autoimmune disease history or systemic immunosuppression led to patient exclusion. The V gene is TRBV4-3, the J gene TRBJ2-7; 13 positions agree with TRBD2. Sample: CD4+ or CD8+ T cells sorted from blood, taken in a trial of the OX40 agonist ivuxolimab. The receptor was derived from an adult with an advanced solid tumor such as melanoma, head and neck, liver or kidney cancer. The CDR3 bases are TGCGCCAGCAGCCGTACCCATGGACTAGCGGGGGATACCTACGAGCAGTACTTC. Protein: CASSRTHGLAGDTYEQYF.